The 9 T cell receptor beta chains listed next were all sequenced from one sample in a study of cytomegalovirus exposure and HLA in healthy donors. Both 60 Vbeta primers and 13 Jbeta primers went into the PCR. This table comes from immunoSEQ multiplex PCR, and its TCRdb copy is limited to in-frame clones, with some not included. This table holds around 190,000 clones, about four fifths found once. Material for sequencing was PBMCs. These receptors were obtained from a woman aged 25 to 45 in good health and CMV-seropositive.

The V gene is TRBV21-1, the J gene TRBJ2-3; the tabulated D call, TRBD1, remains unverified against the DNA. TRBV21-1 is flagged as a pseudogene. The CDR3 has 13 amino acids. CDR3 region: CASSKRRQGRQYF. The CDR3 coding sequence is TGTGCCAGCAGCAAGAGGCGGCAGGGTAGGCAGTATTTT.

This clone was observed a single time. This chain links TRBV7-9 with TRBJ2-3; the match to TRBD1 covers 8 bases. The V gene's germline CDR1 is SEHNR and CDR2 FQNEAQ (reference sequence). The CDR3 is 15 residues long. Trimming removed 3 bases from V and 0 bases from J; junction bases left unmatched: 2. In DNA form, the CDR3 reads TGTGCCAGCAGCTTCTGGACAGGGAGCACAGATACGCAGTATTTT. As protein: CASSFWTGSTDTQYF.

The J gene is TRBJ2-7, the V gene TRBV5-1; D is possibly TRBD2 (5 bases). CDR3 length: 14 amino acids. The V and J ends lost 0 bases and 7 bases respectively, with 14 bases between them. Germline V gives CDR1 SGHRS, CDR2 YFSETQ. The CDR3 here is CASSLGPGRGEQYF. CDR3 nucleotide sequence: TGCGCCAGCAGCTTGGGGCCCGGGCGAGGGGAGCAGTACTTC.

As to this clone: An end of the junction does not agree with germline; a read error may underlie this. The rearrangement links TRBV7-9 to TRBJ2-2, with 9 bases that match TRBD2. The CDR3 is 16 residues long. The germline V gene encodes CDR1 SEHNR and CDR2 FQNEAQ (reference sequence). CDR3 residues: CSSSSTSGWDTGELFF. DNA of the CDR3: TGTTCCAGCAGCTCAACTAGCGGGTGGGACACCGGGGAGCTGTTTTTT.

The gene calls are TRBV7-8 and TRBJ2-1, with 8 nucleotides matching TRBD1. Per germline, CDR1 SGHVS and CDR2 FQNEAQ. This CDR3 contains 17 residues. With 3 bases clipped from V and 6 bases from J, the junction kept 13 bases outside the gene matches. This CDR3 reads CASSFFYRDRRVNEQFF. The CDR3 region has the DNA TGTGCCAGCAGCTTTTTCTACCGGGACAGGCGTGTCAATGAGCAGTTCTTC.

The chain uses TRBV19 and TRBJ2-1, with 8 bases that match TRBD2. CDR3 length equals 15 residues. The J segment lost 0 bases and the V segment lost 8 bases, leaving 6 bases of the junction unmatched. CDR1 LNHDA and CDR2 SQIVND come from the germline V gene (reference sequence). As DNA, the CDR3 is TGTGCCAGTGCGAGCGGGGGCAGCTCCTACAATGAGCAGTTCTTC. It specifies CASASGGSSYNEQFF. The variable domain in full, with the rest retrieved from reference TRBV19 and TRBJ2-1, is DGGITQSPKYLFRKEGQNVTLSCEQNLNHDAMYWYRQDPGQGLRLIYYSQIVNDFQKGDIAEGYSVSREKKESFPLTVTSAQKNPTAFYLCASASGGSSYNEQFFGPGTRLTVL.

V gene TRBV2 combines with J gene TRBJ2-7; a weak D match, TRBD1 (6 bases). The CDR3 length is 12 residues. The V end was cut by 6 bases, the J end by 0 bases, with 6 bases between. Germline V gene sequence: CDR1 SNHLY, CDR2 FYNNEI. The CDR3 nucleotides read TGTGCCAGCAGACAGGGCTCCTACGAGCAGTACTTC. It codes for CASRQGSYEQYF.

This clone was seen once. V and J are TRBV2 and TRBJ2-1; 7 bases line up with TRBD2. In germline, CDR1 is SNHLY, CDR2 FYNNEI. The V segment lost 6 bases and the J segment 7 bases; nucleotides outside the gene matches: 12. This CDR3 has 15 residues. The CDR3 sequence is CASRWWAGVLNEQFF. CDR3 DNA sequence: TGTGCCAGCAGGTGGTGGGCGGGAGTACTGAATGAGCAGTTCTTC.

In regard to this clone: Given the absence of the conserved phenylalanine or tryptophan at the CDR3 end, a read error is likely. The chain is built from TRBV2 and TRBJ1-6, with D maybe TRBD1 (5 bases). V gave up 8 bases and J gave up 9 bases, with 11 bases separating them. This CDR3 contains 12 residues. Germline loops: CDR1 SNHLY, CDR2 FYNNEI. This CDR3 reads CASSSGFSPLHL. The CDR3 DNA sequence: TGTGCCAGCTCCTCAGGGTTTTCACCCCTCCACCTT.